This T cell receptor beta chain was recorded in a study of cytotoxic CD8 clonotypes in ibrutinib-treated CLL. Method: immunoSEQ multiplex PCR; TCRdb's copy keeps in-frame clones and lacks some. The profile shows roughly 29,000 clones, 76% of them singletons. Trimming took 5 bases from V and 7 from J, leaving 18 bases between them. CDR3 length equals 15 residues. The V gene's germline CDR1 is MNHNY and CDR2 SVGAGI (reference sequence). The chain links TRBV6-6 to TRBJ1-5; D is perhaps TRBD1 (6 bases). The sequenced sample was PBMCs, obtained after 36 months of ibrutinib treatment. This receptor was identified in a human donor with chronic lymphocytic leukemia. The CDR3 region is CASSGRTDSRQPQHF. The DNA for the CDR3 is TGTGCCAGCAGTGGGAGGACAGACTCACGGCAGCCCCAGCATTTT.